These T cell receptor beta chains were read from a single sample in a study of Tregs in tolerant kidney transplant recipients. Profiling relied on immunoSEQ multiplex PCR, and the TCRdb table lists in-frame clones only, not all of them. In the table there are 70,000 to 95,000 clones, around 90% of which are singletons. The material sequenced was Tregs from blood, taken before the transplant. These TCRs come from a human donor who received a combined kidney and bone marrow transplant. Both conserved end residues are part of each CDR3. Fields, in order: J gene, D gene, clone size, V gene, CDR3 DNA, CDR3 protein. The D gene is left open where the match is weak. Clone size, where shown, is once, few, many, or a class for clones that have expanded.

>TRBJ2-1|NA|NA|TRBV4-2
TGTGCCAGCAGCCCCTTACCCGGTCTCAGCTCCTACAATGAGCAGTTCTTC
CASSPLPGLSSYNEQFF
>TRBJ1-6|NA|NA|TRBV6-5
TGTGCCAGCAGTTATAGGGGGGATATCAATTCACCCCTCCACTTT
CASSYRGDINSPLHF
>TRBJ2-7|NA|once|TRBV7-3
TGTGCCAGCAGCCTAACCGGGACAGGAAGGGAGACTAGCCCCCTCTACGAGCAGTACTTC
CASSLTGTGRETSPLYEQYF
>TRBJ2-1|TRBD2|NA|TRBV4-2
TGTGCCAGCAGCCTACCCAGGGCGGGAGTCCCCTCCTACAATGAGCAGTTCTTC
CASSLPRAGVPSYNEQFF
>TRBJ1-1|NA|NA|TRBV5-4
TGTGCCAGCAGCCCTCGGACAGCGAACACTGAAGCTTTCTTT
CASSPRTANTEAFF
>TRBJ2-1|TRBD2|NA|TRBV7-2
TGTGCCAGCAGCTTGGCCGGGAGGAATGAGCAGTTCTTC
CASSLAGRNEQFF
>TRBJ2-2|TRBD1|once|TRBV30
TGTGCCTGGAGTGTAGGTGGACAGGGTGTCGTCGGGGAGCTGTTTTTT
CAWSVGGQGVVGELFF
>TRBJ2-2|NA|NA|TRBV5-1
TGCGCCAGCAGCTTGTACTCTGGGACAAGGGGGAGCGGGGAGCTGTTTTTT
CASSLYSGTRGSGELFF
>TRBJ2-7|NA|NA|TRBV6-1
TGTGCCAGCAGTGAGCCGGGGAGTTACTCCTACGAGCAGTACTTC
CASSEPGSYSYEQYF
>TRBJ2-5|TRBD1|few|TRBV28
TGTGCCAGCAGTTCCCCGGGACAGGGGGAAGAGACCCAGTACTTC
CASSSPGQGEETQYF
>TRBJ2-7|NA|once|TRBV21-1
TGTGCCAGCAGCCAGACACTGCTAGACTACGAGCAGTACTTC
CASSQTLLDYEQYF
>TRBJ1-2|TRBD1|NA|TRBV5-1
TGCGCCAGCAGCCCGACAGGGGATTATGGCTACACCTTC
CASSPTGDYGYTF
>TRBJ2-2|TRBD1|NA|TRBV7-2
TGTGCCAGCAGCTTAGCTGGGACAGGGTTCCCCGGGGAGCTGTTTTTT
CASSLAGTGFPGELFF
>TRBJ2-3|TRBD1|NA|TRBV7-9
TGTGCCAGCAGCTTAGTACAGGGGCCAAGCACAGATACGCAGTATTTT
CASSLVQGPSTDTQYF
>TRBJ2-7|NA|NA|TRBV7-6
TGTGCCAGCAGCCTCGGGGGAATCTACGAGCAGTACTTC
CASSLGGIYEQYF
>TRBJ2-3|NA|NA|TRBV4-3
TGCGCCAGCCGTAAGGTGGGCACAGATACGCAGTATTTT
CASRKVGTDTQYF
>TRBJ2-3|NA|NA|TRBV7-9
TGTGCCAGCAGCCTACCGCCTAGCACAGATACGCAGTATTTT
CASSLPPSTDTQYF
>TRBJ2-7|NA|NA|TRBV4-2
TGTGCCAGCAGCCAAGATAGGGGGACAACCTCCTACGAGCAGTACTTC
CASSQDRGTTSYEQYF
>TRBJ2-1|TRBD2|NA|TRBV11-2
TGTGCCAGCAGCTTCCTAGCGGGAGGGCCCTCTCATGAGCAGTTCTTC
CASSFLAGGPSHEQFF
>TRBJ1-4|NA|NA|TRBV29-1
TGCAGCGTTGGGGCTGGAAGAGAAAAACTGTTTTTT
CSVGAGREKLFF
>TRBJ1-2|NA|NA|TRBV15
TGTGCCACCAGCCTGGGGTCGGACTCAGCAAAATATGGCTACACCTTC
CATSLGSDSAKYGYTF
>TRBJ2-1|NA|NA|TRBV7-8
TGTGCCAGCAGCTTAGTAGACAGCTTTGGGCAGTTCTTC
CASSLVDSFGQFF
>TRBJ1-1|NA|NA|TRBV7-8
TGTGCCAGCAGCTTCCTGTGGAGCGACACTGAAGCTTTCTTT
CASSFLWSDTEAFF
>TRBJ1-2|NA|NA|TRBV19
TGTGCCAGTAGACCCCGGGGGATTAACTATGGCTACACCTTC
CASRPRGINYGYTF
>TRBJ2-3|NA|NA|TRBV7-9
TGTGCCAGCAGCCGTACATGGAGTGATGTGCATGCAGATACGCAGTATTTT
CASSRTWSDVHADTQYF
>TRBJ2-1|NA|NA|TRBV28
TGTGCCAGCAGTTACAACAATGAGCAGTTCTTC
CASSYNNEQFF
>TRBJ2-7|NA|NA|TRBV19
TGTGCCAGTAGTGTGGGAGGGCGGGGGCCCTCCTACGAGCAGTACTTC
CASSVGGRGPSYEQYF
>TRBJ1-2|NA|NA|TRBV5-6
TGTGCCAGCAGCCTACAGGGTTATGGCTACACCTTC
CASSLQGYGYTF
>TRBJ2-7|TRBD2|NA|TRBV7-2
TGTGCCAGCAGCTACGATTTTAGCGGGAGCGACGAGCAGTACTTC
CASSYDFSGSDEQYF
>TRBJ2-7|TRBD2|NA|TRBV30
TGTGCCTGGAGTGTACCTTTAGCGGGAGGGCCCTACGAGCAGTACTTC
CAWSVPLAGGPYEQYF
>TRBJ1-3|NA|NA|TRBV11-2
TGTGCCAGCTCAACGGGGATCTCTGGAAACACCATATATTTT
CASSTGISGNTIYF
>TRBJ2-5|NA|few|TRBV6-6
TGTGCCAGCAGTCCCAGGGAAGAGACCCAGTACTTC
CASSPREETQYF
>TRBJ2-7|NA|NA|TRBV6-5
TGTGCCAGCAGCCAAAGCAGGGCCCACGAGCAGTACTTC
CASSQSRAHEQYF
>TRBJ2-5|NA|NA|TRBV11-3
TGTGCCAGCAGCTTATCTCGAGGCCCCCAAGAGACCCAGTACTTC
CASSLSRGPQETQYF
>TRBJ1-2|TRBD1|NA|TRBV29-1
TGCAGCGTTGATAGAACCCGTGCCGAACGGGGGACAGGGTCTCATTCCCATGGCTACACCTTC
CSVDRTRAERGTGSHSHGYTF
>TRBJ1-2|NA|NA|TRBV6-5
TGTGCCAGCAGTCAGGGGAACTATGGCTACACCTTC
CASSQGNYGYTF
>TRBJ1-3|NA|NA|TRBV5-5
TGTGCCAGCAGCCCGCCGGGTCCTATTTCTGGAAACACCATATATTTT
CASSPPGPISGNTIYF
>TRBJ2-3|NA|NA|TRBV4-1
TGCGCCAGCAGCCAAGATCTGCGAGGGGGCACAGATACGCAGTATTTT
CASSQDLRGGTDTQYF
>TRBJ2-1|TRBD2|NA|TRBV10-3
TGTGCCATCAGTGAGGCGGGAGGGCCACGAGAGCAGTTCTTC
CAISEAGGPREQFF
>TRBJ1-1|TRBD1|NA|TRBV5-6
TGTGCCAGCAGCTTCGACAGGGGGAACACTGAAGCTTTCTTT
CASSFDRGNTEAFF
>TRBJ1-5|NA|NA|TRBV5-6
TGTGCCAGCAGCTTTACCGGACAGAACAATCAGCCCCAGCATTTT
CASSFTGQNNQPQHF
>TRBJ2-6|NA|NA|TRBV19
TGTGCCAGTAGTAAGGGGGCTGGGGCCAACGTCCTGACTTTC
CASSKGAGANVLTF
>TRBJ2-7|TRBD1|NA|TRBV29-1
TGCAGCGTTACCCAACCGGGACAGGTATACGAGCAGTACTTC
CSVTQPGQVYEQYF
>TRBJ2-7|TRBD2|NA|TRBV5-1
TGCGCCAGCAGCTTGAGCGGGATCGCATACGAGCAGTACTTC
CASSLSGIAYEQYF
>TRBJ1-4|NA|NA|TRBV28
TGTGCCGGAAGGTCTGCAACTAATGAAAAACTGTTTTTT
CAGRSATNEKLFF
>TRBJ2-3|NA|once|TRBV9
TGTGCCAGCAGCGTAAGACACCTCACAGATACGCAGTATTTT
CASSVRHLTDTQYF
>TRBJ2-2|TRBD2|NA|TRBV7-2
TGTGCCAGTCAACTAGCGGCTAACACCGGGGAGCTGTTTTTT
CASQLAANTGELFF
>TRBJ1-6|TRBD1|NA|TRBV7-9
TGTGCCAGCAGCTTAATCGGGACAGGGGATAGTTCACCCCTCCACTTT
CASSLIGTGDSSPLHF
>TRBJ2-1|TRBD2|NA|TRBV27
TGTGCCAGCAGTTTCGGGACTAGGTTCGCGGGATTTAATGAGCAGTTCTTC
CASSFGTRFAGFNEQFF
>TRBJ2-3|NA|NA|TRBV30
TGTGCCTGGAGTGTCTCTGGGACAGATACGCAGTATTTT
CAWSVSGTDTQYF
>TRBJ2-7|TRBD2|NA|TRBV28
TGTGCCAGCAGCGGGGACGGGGGGTTCGGGTACGAGCAGTACTTC
CASSGDGGFGYEQYF
>TRBJ2-1|TRBD2|NA|TRBV28
TGTGCCAGCAGTTGGGCAATTTTGCGGGAGGGCCGTGGCAATGAGCAGTTCTTC
CASSWAILREGRGNEQFF